The present T cell receptor beta chain was sequenced within a study of cytomegalovirus exposure and HLA in healthy donors. It was with 60 Vbeta and 13 Jbeta primers that the PCR ran. Profiling relied on immunoSEQ multiplex PCR, and the TCRdb table lists in-frame clones only, not all of them. The data show more than 150,000 clones, 80% to 85% seen once. General study points: When analyzed later, the rates of TCR association showed variation by HLA locus, with DRB1 the most and HLA-C the fewest. Some TCR beta chains (roughly 150 of them) were listed as cytomegalovirus-associated.

As regards this clone: The target antigen is unknown.

Trimming left V 3 bases short and J 0 bases short, with 9 bases between. The CDR3 consists of 16 residues. The germline V gene has CDR1 MNHEY and CDR2 SVGAGI. The sample was PBMCs. The receptor was isolated from a young woman in good health and CMV-seronegative. The V gene is TRBV6-5, the J gene TRBJ1-6, with D hard to call. CDR3 residues: CASSYSGFSYNSPLHF. CDR3 nucleotides: TGTGCCAGCAGTTATTCAGGATTCTCCTATAATTCACCCCTCCACTTT.